These 30 T cell receptor beta chains share one sample of origin, sequenced in a study of blood T cell repertoires in COVID-19. Clones were sequenced by immunoSEQ multiplex PCR, and TCRdb holds only the in-frame ones, with some missing. The sample consists of 77,000 or so clones, approximately 85% of them appearing once. Specimen: peripheral blood. All receptors come from a man aged 80 or over with acute or convalescent COVID-19.

For the CDR3, the DNA is TGTGCCAGCAGTTACGGGGGGGCCGCGACCGGGGAGCTGTTTTTT. Amino acids: CASSYGGAATGELFF. The chain links TRBV6-2 or TRBV6-3 to TRBJ2-2; perhaps TRBD2 as D (7 bases). V gave up 2 bases and J gave up 5 bases, with 12 bases separating them. The CDR3 has 15 amino acids. CDR1 MNHEY and CDR2 SVGEGT come from the germline V gene.

The J gene is TRBJ2-7, the V gene TRBV28; the D is unclear. The CDR3 length is 13 residues. Trimming took off 4 bases at V and 8 bases at J, with 15 bases between the two ends. CDR1 MDHEN and CDR2 SYDVKM come from the germline V gene. The DNA of the CDR3 is TGTGCCAGCAGTTCCCCCCAGTTGGTTAAGCAGTACTTC. It codes for CASSSPQLVKQYF.

The chain recombines TRBV6-7 with TRBJ2-7; 8 positions match TRBD2. TRBV6-7 is designated an ORF whose function remains uncertain. Trimming at V came to 6 bases and at J to 1 base, leaving 14 bases not matched to a gene. The CDR3 sequence is 17 residues long. The CDR3 reads CASSYNGELAESYEQYF. The CDR3 DNA reads TGTGCCAGCAGCTACAACGGGGAACTAGCGGAGTCCTACGAGCAGTACTTC.

The CDR3 sequence is CASSTGQGPDTQYF. In nucleotides, the CDR3 is TGCGCCAGCAGCACCGGACAGGGCCCAGATACGCAGTATTTT. The chain joins TRBV5-1 to TRBJ2-3; TRBD1 aligns across 8 bases. CDR1 and CDR2 from the germline V gene are SGHRS and YFSETQ. V lost 4 bases and J lost 4; bases outside the gene matches: 5. The CDR3 length is 14 residues.

This clone was found once. Other DNA sequences of this sample code for an identical CDR3. The V and J genes are TRBV6-5 and TRBJ2-7, with TRBD1 identical over 10 bases. The length of the CDR3 is 14 residues. Germline V gives CDR1 MNHEY, CDR2 SVGAGI. Germline trimming cut 7 bases from V and 10 bases from J; bases unmatched to any gene: 13. The CDR3 DNA reads TGTGCCAGCACCTCCGGGACAGGGGTTTGGGAACAGTACTTC. Encoded protein: CASTSGTGVWEQYF.

The J gene is TRBJ2-2, the V gene TRBV5-1; D unclear. Germline lookup yields CDR1 SGHRS and CDR2 YFSETQ. The CDR3 spans 16 residues. Between the trimmed V and J ends, which lost 4 bases and 1 base, there was a span of 14 bases. The CDR3 loop is CASSILTLGNTGELFF. DNA for the CDR3: TGCGCCAGCAGCATCCTGACTTTGGGGAACACCGGGGAGCTGTTTTTT.

The V and J genes are TRBV9 and TRBJ2-7; 10 bases match TRBD1. The germline V gene has CDR1 SGDLS and CDR2 YYNGEE. The CDR3 has 15 residues. J was trimmed by 2 bases and V by 3 bases; bases with no gene match: 5. CDR3 sequence reads: CASSAGQGIPYEQYF. CDR3 nucleotides: TGTGCCAGCAGCGCGGGACAGGGGATCCCCTACGAGCAGTACTTC.

This CDR3 reads CASSSGLAGSTDTQYF. The CDR3 DNA reads TGTGCCAGCAGCTCAGGACTAGCGGGTAGCACAGATACGCAGTATTTT. J is TRBJ2-3 and V is TRBV13, with 11 bases aligning to TRBD2. The trim removed 4 bases at V and 0 bases at J, leaving 3 bases unmatched. In germline, CDR1 is PRHDT, CDR2 FYEKMQ (reference sequence). This CDR3 comprises 16 residues.

This chain links TRBV7-2 with TRBJ2-7; TRBD1 might be the D (5 bases). Deletions cut 5 bases from V and 2 bases from J, with 13 bases between. The CDR3 is 14 residues long. CDR1 and CDR2 from the germline V gene are SGHTA and FQGNSA. The CDR3 bases are TGTGCCAGCAGCCCAAACATGGGGCCCTACGAGCAGTACTTC. As protein: CASSPNMGPYEQYF.

J is TRBJ2-2 and V is TRBV9; weak D call: TRBD2 (5 bases). The V end lost 3 bases, the J end lost 4 bases, and 7 bases lay between the germline ends. Germline V lookup: CDR1 SGDLS, CDR2 YYNGEE. This CDR3 region has 13 residues. CDR3 sequence (DNA): TGTGCCAGCAGCGCGGGGATCACCGGGGAGCTGTTTTTT. As protein: CASSAGITGELFF.

The chain is built from TRBV6-1 and TRBJ2-7, with 13 bases identical to TRBD2. CDR3 length: 16 amino acids. The germline V gene encodes CDR1 MNHNS and CDR2 SASEGT. The V gene end was trimmed by 4 bases and the J gene end by 5 bases; junction bases not matched to a gene: 8. Here the CDR3 DNA reads TGTGCCAGCAGTGCGCCCGGACTAGCGGGAGCCAACGAGCAGTACTTC. This sequence encodes CASSAPGLAGANEQYF.

This chain links TRBV5-6 with TRBJ2-7; 7 bases agree with TRBD1. This CDR3 spans 14 amino acids. Per the germline V gene, CDR1 is SGHDT and CDR2 is YYEEEE. With V trimmed by 3 bases and J by 5 bases, 8 bases remained unmatched. CDR3 sequence reads: CASSYRGHNDEQYF. CDR3 in DNA: TGTGCCAGCAGCTATAGGGGGCACAATGACGAGCAGTACTTC.

The V call is TRBV27, the J call TRBJ1-6; no reliable D call. The germline V gene has CDR1 MNHEY and CDR2 SMNVEV (reference sequence). Trimming stripped 0 bases from V and 0 bases from J, with 9 bases between. The CDR3 length is 17 residues. The CDR3 region is CASSLSGGSSYNSPLHF. The CDR3 DNA is TGTGCCAGCAGTTTATCCGGCGGGAGCTCCTATAATTCACCCCTCCACTTT.

This chain connects TRBV6-5 to TRBJ1-5; 8 nucleotides agree with TRBD1. The CDR3 has 16 residues. V was pared by 4 bases and J by 1 base, with 6 bases of the junction left unmatched. The germline CDR1 and CDR2 sequences are MNHEY and SVGAGI. The CDR3 loop reads CASSSLDRGSNQPQHF. The CDR3 DNA follows: TGTGCCAGCAGTTCCCTAGACAGGGGAAGCAATCAGCCCCAGCATTTT.

V usage is TRBV29-1 and J usage is TRBJ2-3; a possible D gene is TRBD2 (6 bases). The CDR3 extends over 14 amino acids. Trimming cost V 2 bases and J 2 bases, with 11 bases left between them. CDR1 and CDR2 from the germline V gene are SQVTM and ANQGSEA. CDR3 residues: CSVESPGVTDTQYF. The CDR3 nucleotides read TGCAGCGTTGAAAGTCCGGGAGTCACAGATACGCAGTATTTT.

The chain carries TRBV7-2 and TRBJ1-2; TRBD1 is a possible D gene (6 bases). V was shortened by 5 bases and J by 4 bases, with 11 bases between the two germline ends. Germline CDR1 reads SGHTA; CDR2 reads FQGNSA. The CDR3 is 13 amino acids. The CDR3 bases are TGTGCCAGCAGCCCGAGGACAGTCTATGGCTACACCTTC. Its protein is CASSPRTVYGYTF.

The genes are TRBV30 and TRBJ2-1; 9 bases are a match to TRBD2. V lost 0 bases, J lost 4 bases, and 4 bases stayed unmatched. The CDR3 runs to 15 residues. Germline CDR1 reads GTSNPN; CDR2 reads SVGIG (reference sequence). The CDR3 here is CAWSVSLAGYNEQFF. DNA for the CDR3: TGTGCCTGGAGTGTTTCCCTAGCGGGGTACAATGAGCAGTTCTTC. Drawing the rest from reference TRBV30 and TRBJ2-1, the complete variable domain is SQTIHQWPATLVQPVGSPLSLECTVEGTSNPNLYWYRQAAGRGLQLLFYSVGIGQISSEVPQNLSASRPQDRQFILSSKKLLLSDSGFYLCAWSVSLAGYNEQFFGPGTRLTVL.

The chain employs TRBV18 and TRBJ2-1; D may be TRBD1 (5 bases). This CDR3 contains 15 residues. Looked up from germline, CDR1 is KGHSH and CDR2 is LQKENI. Trimming stripped 0 bases from V and 8 bases from J, with 14 bases between. CDR3 sequence reads: CASSPPGVPNDEQFF. CDR3 in DNA: TGTGCCAGCTCACCACCAGGGGTCCCCAATGATGAGCAGTTCTTC.

This chain joins TRBV5-1 and TRBJ1-1; no reliable D call. The V end lost 4 bases, the J end lost 5 bases, and 12 bases lay between the germline ends. Germline V lookup: CDR1 SGHRS, CDR2 YFSETQ. The length of the CDR3 is 13 residues. CDR3 sequence reads: CASSQQWRTEAFF. In DNA, the CDR3 is TGCGCCAGCAGCCAGCAGTGGAGGACTGAAGCTTTCTTT. The complete variable domain, with remaining parts taken from reference TRBV5-1 and TRBJ1-1, reads KAGVTQTPRYLIKTRGQQVTLSCSPISGHRSVSWYQQTPGQGLQFLFEYFSETQRNKGNFPGRFSGRQFSNSRSEMNVSTLELGDSALYLCASSQQWRTEAFFGQGTRLTVV.

The sample holds a few counts of this clone. This chain uses TRBV30 with TRBJ2-3; perhaps TRBD2 as D (5 bases). The CDR3 contains 14 residues. V was shortened by 3 bases and J by 2 bases, with 12 bases between the two germline ends. Per germline, CDR1 GTSNPN and CDR2 SVGIG (reference sequence). CDR3 bases: TGTGCCTGGAGATCAGCCGGGGTCACAGATACGCAGTATTTT. Translated: CAWRSAGVTDTQYF.

This chain connects TRBV7-2 to TRBJ2-7, with a tentative D call TRBD2 (6 bases). The V end lost 1 base, the J end lost 3 bases, and 10 bases lay between the germline ends. This CDR3 has 14 amino acids. From germline, CDR1 is SGHTA and CDR2 FQGNSA. CDR3 nucleotide sequence: TGTGCCAGCAGCTTAGGGCGGGGCGGCTACGAGCAGTACTTC. This codes for CASSLGRGGYEQYF.

The chain joins TRBV2 to TRBJ1-1, with 7 nucleotides matching TRBD1. The germline gives CDR1 SNHLY, CDR2 FYNNEI. V trimming: 2 bases; J trimming: 2 bases; junction bases outside the gene matches: 11. There are 17 residues in the CDR3. The CDR3 loop is CASSETTRQGVNTEAFF. DNA for the CDR3: TGTGCCAGCAGTGAAACTACTAGACAGGGTGTAAACACTGAAGCTTTCTTT.

The rearrangement joins TRBV14 to TRBJ2-7; D is perhaps TRBD2 (6 bases). The CDR3 contains 16 residues. With 4 bases removed from V and 3 bases from J, the gap between germline ends came to 19 bases. Germline values: CDR1 SGHDN, CDR2 FVKESK. Here the CDR3 reads CASSPPRGTTRYEQYF. The CDR3 DNA reads TGTGCCAGCAGCCCCCCCCGGGGGACGACGCGCTACGAGCAGTACTTC.

Points on this clone: This clone may be a read error of a much larger clone one base away. The chain carries TRBV30 and TRBJ1-2; D not resolved. Germline V gene sequence: CDR1 GTSNPN, CDR2 SVGIG (reference sequence). The CDR3 has 11 amino acids. The CDR3, as DNA: TGTGCCTGGGGTGTAAGCTATGACTACACCTTC. This gives the protein CAWGVSYDYTF.

The genes are TRBV7-2 and TRBJ1-2; D ambiguous. CDR3 size: 15 residues. Deletions cut 5 bases from V and 2 bases from J, with 15 bases between. Germline assignment: CDR1 SGHTA and CDR2 FQGNSA. The CDR3 nucleotides are TGTGCCAGCAGCACCAAGACAATTACGAACTATGGCTACACCTTC. Translation gives CASSTKTITNYGYTF.

This clone was counted only a few times. The V call is TRBV7-9, the J call TRBJ2-5, with 8 bases lining up with TRBD2. CDR3 length equals 15 residues. With 5 bases clipped from V and 7 bases from J, the junction kept 12 bases outside the gene matches. Germline CDR1 SEHNR, CDR2 FQNEAQ (reference sequence). Written as DNA, the CDR3 is TGTGCCAGCAGCCTTCCCAGACTAGCGAGGGGGACCCAGTACTTC. This codes for CASSLPRLARGTQYF.

V and J are TRBV6-5 and TRBJ2-5; 7 bases fit TRBD1. The V gene end was trimmed by 0 bases and the J gene end by 2 bases; junction bases not matched to a gene: 6. This CDR3 contains 16 residues. Germline V CDR1 and CDR2: MNHEY, SVGAGI. Here the CDR3 reads CASSYSPRGQQETQYF. CDR3 nucleotides: TGTGCCAGCAGTTACTCCCCAAGGGGGCAACAAGAGACCCAGTACTTC.

The chain has TRBV11-2 and TRBJ2-5, with 8 bases matching TRBD2. The J segment lost 5 bases and the V segment lost 2 bases, leaving 7 bases of the junction unmatched. This CDR3 contains 15 residues. CDR1 and CDR2 (germline): SGHAT, FQNNGV. CDR3 nucleotides: TGTGCCAGCAGCTTACTCAGGGGACTAGGTGAGACCCAGTACTTC. Translated: CASSLLRGLGETQYF. The whole variable domain, remainder taken from reference TRBV11-2 and TRBJ2-5, is EAGVAQSPRYKIIEKRQSVAFWCNPISGHATLYWYQQILGQGPKLLIQFQNNGVVDDSQLPKDRFSAERLKGVDSTLKIQPAKLEDSAVYLCASSLLRGLGETQYFGPGTRLLVL.

The rearrangement links TRBV4-2 to TRBJ1-1; D unclear. V was trimmed by 0 bases and J by 8 bases, leaving 19 bases between them. CDR1 LGHNA and CDR2 YNFKEQ come from the germline V gene. CDR3 length equals 16 residues. The CDR3 DNA reads as TGTGCCAGCAGCCAAGAGACTAGAGGAGGGCAGTCCGAAGCTTTCTTT. It codes for CASSQETRGGQSEAFF.

The chain links TRBV7-9 to TRBJ2-4; the D gene is possibly TRBD1 (6 bases). V was clipped by 1 base and J by 2 bases, with 12 bases between them. The V gene's germline CDR1 is SEHNR and CDR2 FQNEAQ (reference sequence). The CDR3 runs 16 residues. For the CDR3, the DNA is TGTGCCAGCAGCTTAGGGGGCCGGGACACCAAAAACATTCAGTACTTC. Protein product: CASSLGGRDTKNIQYF.